This T cell receptor beta chain was sequenced during a study of T cells in Graves' hyperthyroidism and ophthalmopathy. This clonotype has a handful of counts. Researchers amplified the TCR beta CDR3 regions from RNA transcripts. The TCR CDR3 first-round RT-PCR relied on the HTBI primer set. TCRdb ran MiXCR on the multiplex PCR reads and lists one entry per CDR3 protein. The sample holds about 720,000 distinct CDR3 sequences, approximately 18% seen once. The CDR3 sequence is 12 residues long. Trimming took 4 bases from V and 4 from J, leaving 5 bases between them. Diagnosis relied on clinical symptoms, serum thyroxine and TRAb, thyroid ultrasound and orbital computed tomography.

The source is a woman aged 45-65 years with Graves' hyperthyroidism that later progressed to Graves' ophthalmopathy. Source material: blood. The chain joins TRBV12-3 or TRBV12-4 to TRBJ1-3; D ambiguous. The CDR3: CASSWMGNTIYF. CDR3 bases: TGTGCCAGCAGTTGGATGGGAAACACCATATATTTT.